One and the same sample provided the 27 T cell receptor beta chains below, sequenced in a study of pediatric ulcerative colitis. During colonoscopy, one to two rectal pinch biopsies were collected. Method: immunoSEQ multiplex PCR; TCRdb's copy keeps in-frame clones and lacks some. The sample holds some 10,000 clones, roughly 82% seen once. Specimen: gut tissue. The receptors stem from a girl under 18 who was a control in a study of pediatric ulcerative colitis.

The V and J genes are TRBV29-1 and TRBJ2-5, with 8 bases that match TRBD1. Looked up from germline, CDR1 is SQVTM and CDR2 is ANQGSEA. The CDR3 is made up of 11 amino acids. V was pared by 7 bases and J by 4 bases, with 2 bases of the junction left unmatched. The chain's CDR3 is CSADRVETQYF. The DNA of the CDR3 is TGCAGCGCGGACAGGGTAGAGACCCAGTACTTC.

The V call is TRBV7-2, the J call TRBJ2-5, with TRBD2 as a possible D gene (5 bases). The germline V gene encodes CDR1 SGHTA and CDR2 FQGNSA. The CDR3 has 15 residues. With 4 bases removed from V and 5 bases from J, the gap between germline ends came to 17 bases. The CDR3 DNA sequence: TGTGCCAGCAGCTCATTTCGGAGCCCGGGGGAGACCCAGTACTTC. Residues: CASSSFRSPGETQYF.

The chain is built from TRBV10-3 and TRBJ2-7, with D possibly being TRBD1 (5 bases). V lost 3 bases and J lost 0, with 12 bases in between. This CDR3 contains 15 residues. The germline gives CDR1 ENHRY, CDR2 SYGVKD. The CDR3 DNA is TGTGCCATCAGTGACCCGGGCAGGGTCTCCTACGAGCAGTACTTC. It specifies CAISDPGRVSYEQYF.

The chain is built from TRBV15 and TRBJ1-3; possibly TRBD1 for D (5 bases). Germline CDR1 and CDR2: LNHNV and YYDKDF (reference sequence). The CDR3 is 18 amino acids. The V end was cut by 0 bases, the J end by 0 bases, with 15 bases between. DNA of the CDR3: TGTGCCACCAGCAGAGATTGGGCCGACAGAGGCTCTGGAAACACCATATATTTT. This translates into CATSRDWADRGSGNTIYF. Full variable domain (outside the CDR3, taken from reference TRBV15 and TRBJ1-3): DAMVIQNPRYQVTQFGKPVTLSCSQTLNHNVMYWYQQKSSQAPKLLFHYYDKDFNNEADTPDNFQSRRPNTSFCFLDIRSPGLGDTAMYLCATSRDWADRGSGNTIYFGEGSWLTVV.

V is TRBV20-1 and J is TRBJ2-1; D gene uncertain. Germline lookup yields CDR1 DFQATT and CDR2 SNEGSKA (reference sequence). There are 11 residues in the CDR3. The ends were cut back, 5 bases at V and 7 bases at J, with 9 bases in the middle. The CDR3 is CSARYGNEQFF. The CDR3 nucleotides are TGCAGTGCTCGTTATGGAAATGAGCAGTTCTTC.

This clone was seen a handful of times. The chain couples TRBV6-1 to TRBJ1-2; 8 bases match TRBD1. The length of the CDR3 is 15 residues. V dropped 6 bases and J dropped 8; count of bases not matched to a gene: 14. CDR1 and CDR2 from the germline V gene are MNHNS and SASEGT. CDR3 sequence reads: CASRPTIQGAGGYTF. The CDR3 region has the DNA TGTGCCAGCAGGCCGACTATTCAGGGGGCCGGGGGCTACACCTTC.

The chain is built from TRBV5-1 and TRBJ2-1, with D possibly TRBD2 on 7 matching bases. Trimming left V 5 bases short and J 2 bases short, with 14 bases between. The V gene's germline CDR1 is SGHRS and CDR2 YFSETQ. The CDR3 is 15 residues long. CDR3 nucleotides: TGCGCCAGCAGTGGGGGAGGGGGAACCTACAATGAGCAGTTCTTC. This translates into CASSGGGGTYNEQFF.

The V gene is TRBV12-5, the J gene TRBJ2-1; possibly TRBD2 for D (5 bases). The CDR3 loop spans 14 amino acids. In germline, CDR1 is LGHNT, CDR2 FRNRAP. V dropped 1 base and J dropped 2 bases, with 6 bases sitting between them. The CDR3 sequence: CASGLAGTYNEQFF. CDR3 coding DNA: TGTGCTAGTGGTTTGGCCGGGACCTACAATGAGCAGTTCTTC.

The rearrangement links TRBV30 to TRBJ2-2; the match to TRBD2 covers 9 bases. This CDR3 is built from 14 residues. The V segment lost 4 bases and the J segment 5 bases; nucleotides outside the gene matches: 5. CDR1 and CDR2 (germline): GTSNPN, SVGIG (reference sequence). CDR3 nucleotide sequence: TGTGCCTGGAATCGCGGGAGGGAGACCGGGGAGCTGTTTTTT. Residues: CAWNRGRETGELFF.

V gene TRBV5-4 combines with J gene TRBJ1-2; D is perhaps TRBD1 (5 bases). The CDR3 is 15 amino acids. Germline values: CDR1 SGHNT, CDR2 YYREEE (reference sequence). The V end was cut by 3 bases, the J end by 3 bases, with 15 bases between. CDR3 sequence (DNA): TGTGCCAGCAGCTCCGCAGGGAGCCCCCACTATGGCTACACCTTC. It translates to CASSSAGSPHYGYTF.

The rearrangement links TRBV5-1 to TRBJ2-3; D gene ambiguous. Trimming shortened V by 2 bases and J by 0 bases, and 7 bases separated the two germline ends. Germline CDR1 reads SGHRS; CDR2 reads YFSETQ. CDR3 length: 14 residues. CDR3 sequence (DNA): TGCGCCAGCAGCTTACCTCCCAGCACAGATACGCAGTATTTT. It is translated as CASSLPPSTDTQYF.

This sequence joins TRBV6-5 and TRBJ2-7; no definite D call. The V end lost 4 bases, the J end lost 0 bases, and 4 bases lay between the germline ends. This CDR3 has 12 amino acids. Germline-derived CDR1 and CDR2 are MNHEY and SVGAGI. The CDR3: CASSSASYEQYF. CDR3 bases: TGTGCCAGCAGTTCCGCCTCCTACGAGCAGTACTTC.

In DNA form, the CDR3 reads TGTGCCAGCAGTGCCCCCTTACTCCTAACGGGCAATGAGCAGTTCTTC. This gives the protein CASSAPLLLTGNEQFF. The rearrangement uses TRBV2 and TRBJ2-1; D is unresolved. Trimming left V 4 bases short and J 6 bases short, with 19 bases between. The CDR3 runs 16 residues. The V gene's germline CDR1 is SNHLY and CDR2 FYNNEI.

CDR3 region: CASSLPSGTSGNTGELFF. CDR3 coding DNA: TGTGCCAGCAGCTTACCTTCCGGGACTAGCGGGAACACCGGGGAGCTGTTTTTT. The J gene is TRBJ2-2, the V gene TRBV7-3, with 11 bases that match TRBD2. This CDR3 has 18 amino acids. The V gene end was trimmed by 2 bases and the J gene end by 1 base; junction bases not matched to a gene: 6. CDR1 is SGHTA, CDR2 FQGTGA, per germline.

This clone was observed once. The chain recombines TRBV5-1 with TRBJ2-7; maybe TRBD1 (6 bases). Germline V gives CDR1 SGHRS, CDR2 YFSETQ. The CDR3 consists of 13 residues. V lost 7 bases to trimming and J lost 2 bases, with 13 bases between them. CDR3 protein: CASSRDNAYEQYF. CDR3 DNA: TGCGCCAGCTCCCGGGACAACGCCTACGAGCAGTACTTC.

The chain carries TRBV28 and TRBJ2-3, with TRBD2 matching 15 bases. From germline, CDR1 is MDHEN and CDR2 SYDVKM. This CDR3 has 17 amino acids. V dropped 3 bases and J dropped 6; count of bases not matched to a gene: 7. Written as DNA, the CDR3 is TGTGCCAGCAGTTTGGGACTAGCGGGAGGTTTTCTGGATACGCAGTATTTT. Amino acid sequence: CASSLGLAGGFLDTQYF.

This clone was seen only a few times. The CDR3, as DNA: TGCGCCAGCAGCTCGGGGATCATAAATGAGCAGTTCTTC. This gives the protein CASSSGIINEQFF. V gene TRBV5-1 combines with J gene TRBJ2-1; maybe TRBD2 (5 bases). CDR3 length: 13 amino acids. Trimming left V 3 bases short and J 7 bases short, with 11 bases between. Germline CDR1 SGHRS, CDR2 YFSETQ.

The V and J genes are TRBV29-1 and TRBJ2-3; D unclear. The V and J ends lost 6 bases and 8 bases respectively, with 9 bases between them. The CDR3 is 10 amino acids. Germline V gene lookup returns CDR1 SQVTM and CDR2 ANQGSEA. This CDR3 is CSVDSSTQYF. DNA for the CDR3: TGCAGCGTGGATTCTAGTACGCAGTATTTT.

CDR3 residues: CASSESLAWSYEQYF. CDR3 bases: TGCGCCAGCAGTGAGTCACTTGCATGGTCCTACGAGCAGTACTTC. The genes are TRBV10-2 and TRBJ2-7; D unclear. The CDR3 consists of 15 residues. Germline CDR1 and CDR2: WSHSY and SAAADI. V dropped 0 bases and J dropped 1 base, with 10 bases sitting between them.

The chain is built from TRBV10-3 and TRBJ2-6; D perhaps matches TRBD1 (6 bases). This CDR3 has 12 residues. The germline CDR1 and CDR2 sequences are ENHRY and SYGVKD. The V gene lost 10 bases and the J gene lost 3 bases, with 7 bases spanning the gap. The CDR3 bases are TGTGCCACGACAGGTGGGGCCAACGTCCTGACTTTC. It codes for CATTGGANVLTF.

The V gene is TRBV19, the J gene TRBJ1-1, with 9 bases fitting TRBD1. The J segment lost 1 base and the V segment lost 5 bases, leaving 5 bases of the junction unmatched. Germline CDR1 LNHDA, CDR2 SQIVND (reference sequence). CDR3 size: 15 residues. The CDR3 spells CASSARDRANTEAFF. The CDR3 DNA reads TGTGCCAGTAGTGCCCGGGACAGGGCGAACACTGAAGCTTTCTTT.

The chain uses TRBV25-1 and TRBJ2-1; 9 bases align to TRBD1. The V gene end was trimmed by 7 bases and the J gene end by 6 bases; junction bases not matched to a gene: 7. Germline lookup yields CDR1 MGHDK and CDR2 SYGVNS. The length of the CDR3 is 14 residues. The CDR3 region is CASIQTGGINEQFF. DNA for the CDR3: TGTGCCAGCATCCAGACAGGGGGTATCAATGAGCAGTTCTTC.

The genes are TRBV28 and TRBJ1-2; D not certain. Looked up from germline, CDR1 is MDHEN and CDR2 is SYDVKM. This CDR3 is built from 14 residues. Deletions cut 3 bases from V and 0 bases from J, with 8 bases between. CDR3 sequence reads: CASSFTVSNYGYTF. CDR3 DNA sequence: TGTGCCAGCAGTTTCACAGTGTCTAACTATGGCTACACCTTC.

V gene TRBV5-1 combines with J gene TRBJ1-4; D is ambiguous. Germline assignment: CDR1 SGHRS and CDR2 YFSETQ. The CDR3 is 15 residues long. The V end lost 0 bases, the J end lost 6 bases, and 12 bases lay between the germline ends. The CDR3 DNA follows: TGCGCCAGCAGCTTGGAAGGTTTCTTGGATGAAAAACTGTTTTTT. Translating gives CASSLEGFLDEKLFF.

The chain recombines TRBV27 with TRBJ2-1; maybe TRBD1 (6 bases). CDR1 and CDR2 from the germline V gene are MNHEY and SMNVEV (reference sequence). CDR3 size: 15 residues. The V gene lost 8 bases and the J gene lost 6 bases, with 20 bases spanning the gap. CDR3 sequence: CASGPEQGFVNEQFF. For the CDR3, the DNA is TGTGCCAGCGGCCCTGAACAGGGATTCGTCAATGAGCAGTTCTTC.

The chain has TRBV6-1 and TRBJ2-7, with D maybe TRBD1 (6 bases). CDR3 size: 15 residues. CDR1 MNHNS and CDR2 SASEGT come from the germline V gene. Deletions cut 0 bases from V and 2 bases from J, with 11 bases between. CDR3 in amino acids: CASSEAAAGAYEQYF. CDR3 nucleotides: TGTGCCAGCAGTGAAGCGGCCGCAGGGGCCTACGAGCAGTACTTC.

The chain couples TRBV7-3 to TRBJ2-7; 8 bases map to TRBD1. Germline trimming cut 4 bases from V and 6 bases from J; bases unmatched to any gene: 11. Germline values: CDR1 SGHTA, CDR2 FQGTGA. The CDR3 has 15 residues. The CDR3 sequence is CASSSWTGLAVEQYF. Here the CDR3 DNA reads TGTGCCAGCAGCTCTTGGACAGGGCTCGCGGTCGAGCAGTACTTC.